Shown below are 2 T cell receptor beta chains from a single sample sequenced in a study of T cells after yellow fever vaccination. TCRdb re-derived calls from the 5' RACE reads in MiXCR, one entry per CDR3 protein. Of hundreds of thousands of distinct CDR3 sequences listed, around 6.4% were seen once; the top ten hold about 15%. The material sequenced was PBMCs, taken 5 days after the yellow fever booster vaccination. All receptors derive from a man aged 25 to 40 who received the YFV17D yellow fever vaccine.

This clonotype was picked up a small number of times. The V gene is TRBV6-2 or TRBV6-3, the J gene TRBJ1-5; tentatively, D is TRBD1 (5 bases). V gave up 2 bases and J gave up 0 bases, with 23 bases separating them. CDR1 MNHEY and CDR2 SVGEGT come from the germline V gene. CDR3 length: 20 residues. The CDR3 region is CASSYTSRDQTPYSNQPQHF. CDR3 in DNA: TGTGCCAGCAGTTACACGAGCCGGGACCAAACGCCGTATAGCAATCAGCCCCAGCATTTT.

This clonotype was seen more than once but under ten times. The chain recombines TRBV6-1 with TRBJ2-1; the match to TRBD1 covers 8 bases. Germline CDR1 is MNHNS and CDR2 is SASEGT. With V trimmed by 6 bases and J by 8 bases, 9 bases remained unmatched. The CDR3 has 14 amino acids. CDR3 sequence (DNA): TGTGCCAGCAGGGACAGGGAGGTTGAGCATGAGCAGTTCTTC. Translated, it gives CASRDREVEHEQFF.